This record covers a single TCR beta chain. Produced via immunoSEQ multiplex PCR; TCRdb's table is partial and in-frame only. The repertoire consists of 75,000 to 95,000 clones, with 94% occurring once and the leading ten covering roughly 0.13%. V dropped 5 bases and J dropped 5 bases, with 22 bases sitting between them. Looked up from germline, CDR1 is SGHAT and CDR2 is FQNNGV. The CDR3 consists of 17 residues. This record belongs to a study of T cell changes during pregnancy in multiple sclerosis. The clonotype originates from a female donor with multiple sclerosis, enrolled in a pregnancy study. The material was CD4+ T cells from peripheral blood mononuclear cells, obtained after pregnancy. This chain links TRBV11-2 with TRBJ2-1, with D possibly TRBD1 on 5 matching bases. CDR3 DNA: TGTGCCAGCAGCATCGGTCCAGGGCTGTCTAACCACAATGAGCAGTTCTTC. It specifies CASSIGPGLSNHNEQFF.